Each of the 23 T cell receptor beta chains below was sequenced from the same sample in a study of OX40 agonist ivuxolimab in advanced cancers. The library was produced with the immunoSEQ multiplex PCR assay. In its TCRdb copy, this immuneACCESS table keeps in-frame sequences only and misses some clones. Where compared with another copy, unresolved V genes explain less than half of these, and the others have no known cause. Across this sample there are 70,000 to 100,000 clones, with under 90% seen only once. The ten largest clones add up to just under 2% of the sample. This specimen consisted of CD4+ or CD8+ T cells sorted from blood, obtained in a trial of the OX40 agonist ivuxolimab. These receptors were obtained from an adult with an advanced solid tumor such as melanoma, head and neck, liver or kidney cancer.

The chain has TRBV6-5 and TRBJ1-4; D is undetermined. CDR1 and CDR2 from the germline V gene are MNHEY and SVGAGI. V lost 5 bases to trimming and J lost 0 bases, with 10 bases between them. This CDR3 comprises 15 residues. CDR3 DNA sequence: TGTGCCAGCAGTATGACGGGTGCAACTAATGAAAAACTGTTTTTT. Its translation is CASSMTGATNEKLFF.

This chain connects TRBV28 to TRBJ2-5, with 7 bases lining up with TRBD1. Germline CDR1 is MDHEN and CDR2 is SYDVKM. The CDR3 totals 13 residues. The V and J ends lost 6 bases and 1 base, in that order; junction bases with no gene match: 2. CDR3 in DNA: TGTGCCAGCAGGGGACAGCCCCAAGAGACCCAGTACTTC. It encodes CASRGQPQETQYF.

This chain connects TRBV7-9 to TRBJ2-2; D tentatively reads TRBD1 or TRBD2 (6 bases each). The CDR3 is 14 residues long. Germline V gene data show CDR1 as SEHNR and CDR2 as FQNEAQ (reference sequence). Deletions cut 10 bases from V and 0 bases from J, with 12 bases between. The CDR3 DNA is TGTGCCACCCCGGGGGCAACGAACACCGGGGAGCTGTTTTTT. It codes for CATPGATNTGELFF.

This clone was seen a handful of times. The chain employs TRBV5-6 and TRBJ2-1; D is possibly TRBD1 (5 bases). Deletions cut 5 bases from V and 4 bases from J, with 10 bases between. Germline V CDR1 and CDR2: SGHDT, YYEEEE. The CDR3 has 13 residues. The chain's CDR3 is CASRFRAYNEQFF. The CDR3, as DNA: TGTGCCAGCAGGTTCAGGGCTTACAATGAGCAGTTCTTC.

The chain links TRBV6-1 to TRBJ2-7; a weak D match, TRBD1 (6 bases). CDR1 is MNHNS and CDR2 is SASEGT in the germline V gene. Trimming pared 1 base from V and 3 bases from J, leaving 22 bases between. CDR3 size: 18 residues. DNA for the CDR3: TGTGCCAGCAGTGAAGGGGGCCAATTTGACAGGCTCCACTACGAGCAGTACTTC. Translating it yields CASSEGGQFDRLHYEQYF.

This clone has a single count. This chain uses TRBV27 with TRBJ2-1, with 8 bases aligning to TRBD2. This CDR3 region has 16 residues. V lost 2 bases, J lost 7 bases, and 10 bases stayed unmatched. The V gene's germline CDR1 is MNHEY and CDR2 SMNVEV (reference sequence). CDR3 in DNA: TGTGCCAGCAGTTTACTGGCAGCGGGAGAGTCAAATGAGCAGTTCTTC. Residues: CASSLLAAGESNEQFF.

V usage is TRBV7-2 and J usage is TRBJ2-2; 10 bases map to TRBD2. V shed 3 bases, J shed 5 bases, and the junction held 3 bases outside the gene matches. Germline V lookup: CDR1 SGHTA, CDR2 FQGNSA. CDR3 length equals 15 residues. The CDR3 reads CASSLASGRTGELFF. CDR3 bases: TGTGCCAGCAGCTTGGCTAGCGGGAGAACCGGGGAGCTGTTTTTT. The variable domain in full, completed from reference TRBV7-2 and TRBJ2-2, reads GAGVSQSPSNKVTEKGKDVELRCDPISGHTALYWYRQSLGQGLEFLIYFQGNSAPDKSGLPSDRFSAERTGGSVSTLTIQRTQQEDSAVYLCASSLASGRTGELFFGEGSRLTVL.

The CDR3 loop reads CASSLGTRTFPDTQYF. CDR3 sequence (DNA): TGTGCCAGCAGCTTAGGGACTAGGACCTTCCCAGATACGCAGTATTTT. The chain joins TRBV13 to TRBJ2-3, with D possibly TRBD2 on 6 matching bases. Per germline, CDR1 PRHDT and CDR2 FYEKMQ (reference sequence). Trimming removed 0 bases from V and 4 bases from J, with 14 bases in between. The CDR3 loop spans 16 amino acids.

The V gene is TRBV27, the J gene TRBJ1-1, with D perhaps matching TRBD1 (5 bases). CDR1 is MNHEY and CDR2 is SMNVEV in the germline V gene (reference sequence). V dropped 7 bases and J dropped 11 bases, with 20 bases sitting between them. The CDR3 sequence is 13 residues long. CDR3 sequence (DNA): TGTGCCAGCAAAATTTGGGGGGTAGAGTGGGCTTTCTTT. Amino acids: CASKIWGVEWAFF.

This chain links TRBV6-4 with TRBJ1-1, with a weak D call TRBD1 (6 bases). Per germline, CDR1 MRHNA and CDR2 SNTAGT. This CDR3 comprises 16 residues. Trimming pared 4 bases from V and 7 bases from J, leaving 22 bases between. DNA for the CDR3: TGTGCCAGCAGTGGCGACTTTAAAGGGGGACCGGTTGAAGCTTTCTTT. It codes for CASSGDFKGGPVEAFF.

V usage is TRBV4-1 and J usage is TRBJ2-6; D is uncertain. Deletions cut 1 base from V and 3 bases from J, with 1 base between. The CDR3 runs 13 residues. Looked up from germline, CDR1 is MGHRA and CDR2 is YSYEKL. The CDR3 sequence: CASSQVGANVLTF. The DNA of the CDR3 is TGCGCCAGCAGCCAAGTTGGGGCCAACGTCCTGACTTTC.

The gene calls are TRBV6-1 and TRBJ2-5; 7 bases agree with TRBD2. The CDR3 covers 15 residues. CDR1 and CDR2 (germline): MNHNS, SASEGT. V lost 6 bases and J lost 5; bases outside the gene matches: 12. CDR3 DNA: TGTGCCAGCAGACCCCAATCTAGCGGCGAGGAGACCCAGTACTTC. It is translated as CASRPQSSGEETQYF.

The rearrangement links TRBV19 to TRBJ1-1; 9 bases are a match to TRBD1. V shed 5 bases, J shed 2 bases, and the junction held 9 bases outside the gene matches. Germline loops: CDR1 LNHDA, CDR2 SQIVND (reference sequence). This CDR3 comprises 16 residues. CDR3 DNA: TGTGCCAGTAGTTCCTACCGACAGGGGGGAAACACTGAAGCTTTCTTT. This codes for CASSSYRQGGNTEAFF.

This CDR3 reads CASSIDQPGKEKLFF. In nucleotides, the CDR3 is TGTGCCAGTAGTATAGATCAGCCTGGGAAGGAAAAACTGTTTTTT. The gene calls are TRBV19 and TRBJ1-4; D is unclear. V lost 0 bases to trimming and J lost 8 bases, with 13 bases between them. Germline V gene lookup returns CDR1 LNHDA and CDR2 SQIVND (reference sequence). The CDR3 sequence is 15 residues long.

CDR3 coding DNA: TGTGCCAGCAGCCCGGACAGTAACTATGGCTACACCTTC. Amino acids: CASSPDSNYGYTF. The rearrangement links TRBV7-8 to TRBJ1-2; a weak D match, TRBD1 (6 bases). V was shortened by 5 bases and J by 1 base, with 8 bases between the two germline ends. Per the germline V gene, CDR1 is SGHVS and CDR2 is FQNEAQ. The CDR3 has 13 amino acids. The full variable domain, completed using reference TRBV7-8 and TRBJ1-2, is GAGVSQSPRYKVAKRGQDVALRCDPISGHVSLFWYQQALGQGPEFLTYFQNEAQLDKSGLPSDRFFAERPEGSVSTLKIQRTQQEDSAVYLCASSPDSNYGYTFGSGTRLTVV.

The V gene is TRBV6-5, the J gene TRBJ1-4; 11 bases are shared with TRBD1. Germline V gene lookup returns CDR1 MNHEY and CDR2 SVGAGI. The junction had 5 bases not matched to a gene; V was cut back by 7 bases and J by 7 bases. This CDR3 contains 14 residues. The DNA of the CDR3 is TGTGCCAGCACCGAGGACAGGGGGCGTGAAAAACTGTTTTTT. This sequence encodes CASTEDRGREKLFF.

V gene TRBV7-9 combines with J gene TRBJ1-2, with TRBD1 matching 9 bases. V lost 1 base and J lost 7; bases outside the gene matches: 7. The V gene's germline CDR1 is SEHNR and CDR2 FQNEAQ (reference sequence). The CDR3 covers 15 residues. The CDR3 reads CASSLGGQGRSGYTF. CDR3 sequence (DNA): TGTGCCAGCAGCTTAGGTGGACAGGGGCGCTCTGGCTACACCTTC.

The chain couples TRBV28 to TRBJ1-5; D remains unclear. The V gene's germline CDR1 is MDHEN and CDR2 SYDVKM. The CDR3 is 14 amino acids. V shed 9 bases and J shed 2 bases, with 14 bases lying between them. The CDR3 DNA reads as TGTGCCAGTTACGAGCACCGGGGCAATCAGCCCCAGCATTTT. Its protein is CASYEHRGNQPQHF. The entire variable domain, with the rest obtained from reference TRBV28 and TRBJ1-5, is as follows: DVKVTQSSRYLVKRTGEKVFLECVQDMDHENMFWYRQDPGLGLRLIYFSYDVKMKEKGDIPEGYSVSREKKERFSLILESASTNQTSMYLCASYEHRGNQPQHFGDGTRLSIL.

The CDR3 DNA follows: TGTGCCAGCAGGACGGGACAGGGGCTCGGGGAGCTGTTTTTT. This sequence encodes CASRTGQGLGELFF. V usage is TRBV2 and J usage is TRBJ2-2; TRBD1 matches 10 bases. The CDR3 totals 14 residues. Losses at the gene ends were 6 bases for V and 7 bases for J; bases not matched to a gene: 5. CDR1 is SNHLY and CDR2 is FYNNEI in the germline V gene.

The chain is built from TRBV11-2 and TRBJ1-1; D unresolved. There are 13 residues in the CDR3. The ends were cut back, 4 bases at V and 0 bases at J, with 6 bases in the middle. Germline V gene lookup returns CDR1 SGHAT and CDR2 FQNNGV. CDR3 protein: CASSSAMNTEAFF. The CDR3 DNA reads TGTGCCAGCAGCTCGGCCATGAACACTGAAGCTTTCTTT.

The rearrangement uses TRBV25-1 and TRBJ2-1; 13 bases are a match to TRBD2. The CDR3 has 16 residues. Germline CDR1 is MGHDK and CDR2 is SYGVNS. Trimming cost V 9 bases and J 1 base; bases outside gene matches: 6. The CDR3 protein is CASRTSGRGSYNEQFF. The CDR3 DNA reads TGTGCCAGTAGGACTAGCGGGAGAGGTTCCTACAATGAGCAGTTCTTC.

The V call is TRBV5-1, the J call TRBJ1-1; TRBD1 aligns across 7 bases. Germline V CDR1 and CDR2: SGHRS, YFSETQ. CDR3 length equals 16 residues. The ends lost 0 bases at V and 0 bases at J; junction bases unmatched: 5. This CDR3 is CASSLAGTDMNTEAFF. CDR3 nucleotides: TGCGCCAGCAGCTTGGCTGGGACAGATATGAACACTGAAGCTTTCTTT.

The chain employs TRBV20-1 and TRBJ1-5, with D possibly being TRBD1 (5 bases). Germline lookup yields CDR1 DFQATT and CDR2 SNEGSKA (reference sequence). This CDR3 comprises 11 residues. The CDR3 sequence is CGTVGNQPQHF. In DNA, the CDR3 is TGCGGGACCGTGGGGAATCAGCCCCAGCATTTT.